The 21 T cell receptor beta chains below were found in one sample sequenced in a study of CD8 T cells in ankylosing spondylitis. Study-wide findings and caveats: In ankylosing spondylitis blood, a motif of several highly homologous TCR beta variants appeared characteristic.

These receptors are not linked to any known antigen. TCRdb redid the calling of the 5' RACE reads with MiXCR, one entry per CDR3 protein. The top ten hold under 4.5% of the sample, which has fewer than 550,000 distinct CDR3 sequences, about 5.4% seen once. The sequencing input was blood, either unsorted or a sorted T cell fraction (not recorded which). The source of these receptors is a male donor with ankylosing spondylitis.

This clonotype was picked up many times. This chain joins TRBV29-1 and TRBJ1-2; 8 bases match TRBD1. The CDR3 length is 12 residues. Losses at the gene ends were 6 bases for V and 2 bases for J; bases not matched to a gene: 2. The germline gives CDR1 SQVTM, CDR2 ANQGSEA. The CDR3 DNA sequence: TGCAGCGTGAGGACAGGGAACTATGGCTACACCTTC. It encodes CSVRTGNYGYTF. Filled out from reference TRBV29-1 and TRBJ1-2, the complete variable domain reads SAVISQKPSRDICQRGTSLTIQCQVDSQVTMMFWYRQQPGQSLTLIATANQGSEATYESGFVIDKFPISRPNLTFSTLTVSNMSPEDSSIYLCSVRTGNYGYTFGSGTRLTVV.

This clonotype was seen many times. The rearrangement links TRBV7-2 to TRBJ2-3; a possible D gene is TRBD2 (7 bases). This CDR3 spans 15 amino acids. V was pared by 2 bases and J by 3 bases, with 12 bases between. Germline assignment: CDR1 SGHTA and CDR2 FQGNSA. The CDR3 is CASSLMGGGTDTQYF. CDR3 DNA sequence: TGTGCCAGCAGCTTAATGGGAGGGGGGACAGATACGCAGTATTTT.

The sample holds many counts of this clonotype. This rearrangement joins TRBV5-1 to TRBJ2-1; D is perhaps TRBD1 or TRBD2 (5 bases each). The CDR3 has 14 amino acids. Trimming took 7 bases from V and 3 from J, leaving 14 bases between them. Germline CDR1 SGHRS, CDR2 YFSETQ. The CDR3 nucleotides read TGCGCCAGCGGGACCGGAGAAAGCTACAATGAGCAGTTCTTC. This codes for CASGTGESYNEQFF.

This clonotype was recorded many times. The V call is TRBV9, the J call TRBJ2-3; D is undetermined. The CDR3 extends over 13 amino acids. Germline values: CDR1 SGDLS, CDR2 YYNGEE. Deletions cut 0 bases from V and 5 bases from J, with 7 bases between. Here the CDR3 DNA reads TGTGCCAGCAGCGTAGGAATGAAAGATACGCAGTATTTT. Translated, it gives CASSVGMKDTQYF.

In this sample, this clonotype turned up many times. The chain uses TRBV20-1 and TRBJ1-2; D gene ambiguous. V gave up 0 bases and J gave up 4 bases, with 0 bases separating them. Germline lookup yields CDR1 DFQATT and CDR2 SNEGSKA (reference sequence). The CDR3 is 10 amino acids. CDR3 coding DNA: TGCAGTGCTAGAGACTATGGCTACACCTTC. Its translation is CSARDYGYTF.

This clonotype has ten or more counts. The chain joins TRBV10-3 to TRBJ1-1; the D gene is possibly TRBD1 (5 bases). Germline V gene lookup returns CDR1 ENHRY and CDR2 SYGVKD. The CDR3 totals 15 residues. Deletions cut 1 base from V and 0 bases from J, with 9 bases between. For the CDR3, the DNA is TGTGCCATCAGTGAGTTCGGACACCTGAACACTGAAGCTTTCTTT. Translation gives CAISEFGHLNTEAFF.

This clonotype was recorded at least ten times. The chain joins TRBV20-1 to TRBJ1-2; a possible D gene is TRBD1 (5 bases). The V end lost 4 bases, the J end lost 0 bases, and 18 bases lay between the germline ends. Germline V gene lookup returns CDR1 DFQATT and CDR2 SNEGSKA (reference sequence). CDR3 length equals 16 residues. CDR3 residues: CSANFQARGTNYGYTF. CDR3 nucleotide sequence: TGCAGTGCTAATTTTCAGGCGCGGGGCACTAACTATGGCTACACCTTC.

This clonotype was recorded at least ten times. V usage is TRBV5-1 and J usage is TRBJ2-1; maybe TRBD2 (5 bases). Trimming took off 0 bases at V and 2 bases at J, with 9 bases between the two ends. Germline V gene sequence: CDR1 SGHRS, CDR2 YFSETQ. CDR3 length: 15 residues. This CDR3 reads CASSLAGNPYNEQFF. CDR3 coding DNA: TGCGCCAGCAGCTTGGCGGGGAATCCCTACAATGAGCAGTTCTTC.

This clonotype appeared many times. The chain couples TRBV5-5 to TRBJ2-7; D remains ambiguous. Germline V lookup: CDR1 SGHKS, CDR2 YYEKEE (reference sequence). Trimming pared 0 bases from V and 3 bases from J, leaving 10 bases between. CDR3 length: 14 residues. The CDR3 DNA sequence: TGTGCCAGCAGCTTGGCCGTGTCCCACTACGAGCAGTACTTC. It encodes CASSLAVSHYEQYF.

This clonotype was recorded many times. The chain joins TRBV7-9 to TRBJ2-2; the D is unclear. CDR3 length equals 16 residues. V gave up 4 bases and J gave up 2 bases, with 14 bases separating them. Germline V CDR1 and CDR2: SEHNR, FQNEAQ (reference sequence). The CDR3 reads CASSSSQRINTGELFF. The CDR3 DNA reads as TGTGCCAGCAGCTCTTCACAGAGAATTAACACCGGGGAGCTGTTTTTT.

The chain combines TRBV11-1 with TRBJ2-3; 9 bases are a match to TRBD2. The trim removed 4 bases at V and 6 bases at J, leaving 8 bases unmatched. CDR3 length: 15 residues. Germline assignment: CDR1 SGHAT and CDR2 FQDESV (reference sequence). In DNA form, the CDR3 reads TGTGCCAGCAGCTCCTTAGCGGGAGAAGCGGATACGCAGTATTTT. It is translated as CASSSLAGEADTQYF. Combining the CDR3 with reference TRBV11-1 and TRBJ2-3 gives the whole variable domain EAEVAQSPRYKITEKSQAVAFWCDPISGHATLYWYRQILGQGPELLVQFQDESVVDDSQLPKDRFSAERLKGVDSTLKIQPAELGDSAMYLCASSSLAGEADTQYFGPGTRLTVL.

At least ten counts were recorded for this clonotype. The chain couples TRBV27 to TRBJ2-7; TRBD1 matches 9 bases. The CDR3 has 15 amino acids. V was pared by 2 bases and J by 9 bases, with 11 bases of the junction left unmatched. CDR1 MNHEY and CDR2 SMNVEV come from the germline V gene (reference sequence). The CDR3: CASSLAWTGASGQYF. The CDR3 DNA follows: TGTGCCAGCAGTTTAGCTTGGACAGGGGCCAGTGGGCAGTACTTC.

This clonotype was seen repeatedly, ten times or more. This chain uses TRBV5-1 with TRBJ1-1; no clear D. V lost 0 bases and J 0 bases, leaving 6 bases between the germline ends. This CDR3 region has 14 residues. Looked up from germline, CDR1 is SGHRS and CDR2 is YFSETQ. CDR3 in DNA: TGCGCCAGCAGCTTGGTGTCCGTGAACACTGAAGCTTTCTTT. The encoded protein is CASSLVSVNTEAFF.

This clonotype was counted at least ten times. The CDR3 is CASSFRGRDYEQYF. The CDR3 region has the DNA TGTGCCAGCAGCTTTCGGGGGAGAGACTACGAGCAGTACTTC. V is TRBV5-4 and J is TRBJ2-7; D possibly corresponds to TRBD2 (6 bases). The CDR3 totals 14 residues. V lost 2 bases to trimming and J lost 3 bases, with 12 bases between them. Germline assignment: CDR1 SGHNT and CDR2 YYREEE (reference sequence).

The rearrangement links TRBV20-1 to TRBJ2-1; 7 positions match TRBD2. This CDR3 comprises 17 residues. V lost 8 bases and J lost 0; bases outside the gene matches: 16. CDR1 is DFQATT and CDR2 is SNEGSKA in the germline V gene (reference sequence). The CDR3 DNA reads as TGCAGTTCTTTGGGGCTAGCGGCTACAATCTCCTACAATGAGCAGTTCTTC. Its translation is CSSLGLAATISYNEQFF.

The V gene is TRBV9, the J gene TRBJ2-3; TRBD2 matches at 9 bases. Germline loops: CDR1 SGDLS, CDR2 YYNGEE. The J segment lost 0 bases and the V segment lost 1 base, leaving 9 bases of the junction unmatched. The length of the CDR3 is 18 residues. CDR3 amino acids: CASSVLAGPRPSTDTQYF. As DNA, the CDR3 is TGTGCCAGCAGCGTACTAGCGGGACCCCGGCCGAGCACAGATACGCAGTATTTT.

There are many counts of this clonotype. This sequence joins TRBV5-1 and TRBJ2-1; possibly TRBD1 for D (6 bases). The CDR3 is made up of 14 amino acids. V lost 0 bases, J lost 6 bases, and 10 bases lay in between. CDR1 is SGHRS, CDR2 YFSETQ, per germline. The CDR3 sequence: CASSLEGGSNEQFF. CDR3 bases: TGCGCCAGCAGCTTGGAAGGGGGTTCCAATGAGCAGTTCTTC.

This clonotype appeared many times. The genes are TRBV12-3 or TRBV12-4 and TRBJ1-2, with 7 bases lining up with TRBD1. Trimming removed 1 base from V and 8 bases from J; junction bases left unmatched: 10. The CDR3 runs to 15 residues. CDR3 DNA sequence: TGTGCCAGCAGTTTAGACTGGACAGGCCCCGGGGGCTACACCTTC. Translated: CASSLDWTGPGGYTF.

This clonotype has at least ten counts. This chain joins TRBV9 and TRBJ2-2, with 9 bases that match TRBD1. Germline V lookup: CDR1 SGDLS, CDR2 YYNGEE. V lost 2 bases and J lost 3; bases outside the gene matches: 8. CDR3 length equals 17 residues. The CDR3 loop is CASSVSAGTGYTGELFF. As DNA, the CDR3 is TGTGCCAGCAGCGTCTCCGCCGGGACAGGGTACACCGGGGAGCTGTTTTTT.

This clonotype was seen a few times. This sequence joins TRBV7-2 and TRBJ2-1; 8 positions agree with TRBD2. CDR1 is SGHTA, CDR2 FQGNSA, per germline. Trimming at V came to 2 bases and at J to 7 bases, leaving 10 bases not matched to a gene. This CDR3 has 16 amino acids. The CDR3 sequence is CASSLQPAGAYNEQFF. As DNA, the CDR3 is TGTGCCAGCAGCTTACAGCCAGCGGGAGCATATAATGAGCAGTTCTTC.

In its sample, this clonotype was seen a few times. This chain connects TRBV7-8 to TRBJ2-1; D uncertain. This CDR3 comprises 13 residues. CDR1 and CDR2 from the germline V gene are SGHVS and FQNEAQ. The V end was cut by 1 base, the J end by 9 bases, with 10 bases between. The CDR3 DNA sequence: TGTGCCAGCAGCTTAGGTATGAAGGGTGAGCAGTTCTTC. The encoded protein is CASSLGMKGEQFF.